This T cell receptor (beta chain) was obtained from a study of follicular helper T cells after annual influenza vaccination. TCRdb's table, derived via immunoSEQ multiplex PCR, lists solely in-frame clones and lacks some. The sample shows just under 4,000 clones, 82% of them seen only once. V lost 3 bases, J lost 2 bases, and 9 bases lay in between. CDR3 length: 14 amino acids. The germline CDR1 and CDR2 sequences are KGHSH and LQKENI. Study-wide findings and caveats: Successive annual vaccinations recalled a recurrent oligoclonal ICOS+CD38+ cTfh response with influenza-specific clonotypes.

Concerning this clone itself: Its target is not known.

Time point denoted: 2014-2015 season, 7 days after vaccination. The receptor's source is an adult who received the influenza vaccine. The specimen was CXCR5- memory CD4+ T cells sorted from blood, collected 7 days after influenza vaccination. This chain uses TRBV18 with TRBJ2-3; D assignment may be TRBD1 or TRBD2 (5 bases each). The chain's CDR3 is CASSPPGTTDTQYF. In DNA, the CDR3 is TGTGCCAGCTCACCGCCAGGGACCACAGATACGCAGTATTTT.